This T cell receptor beta chain was sequenced for a study of PD-L1 blockade in urothelial cancer. At the level of the study: The median T cell count in blood samples was more than 110,000.

Time point denoted: pretreatment peripheral blood. Generated by immunoSEQ multiplex PCR, the TCRdb table keeps only in-frame clones and is missing some. The data hold tens of thousands of clones, with around four fifths observed a single time. Germline V gives CDR1 MDHEN, CDR2 SYDVKM. V dropped 5 bases and J dropped 5; count of bases not matched to a gene: 6. This CDR3 spans 14 amino acids. This receptor was obtained from a man aged 35 to 55 with urothelial cancer. The chain employs TRBV28 and TRBJ2-5; 9 bases are shared with TRBD1. The sample consisted of PBMCs, taken around atezolizumab (anti-PD-L1) treatment. Written as DNA, the CDR3 is TGTGCCAGCAGTCGGGACAGGGTGAGCGAGACCCAGTACTTC. It encodes CASSRDRVSETQYF.